The source of this T cell receptor (beta chain) is a study of cytomegalovirus exposure and HLA in healthy donors. Study findings and constraints: A later analysis found common viral pathogens apparently linked to several of the most significant clusters.

The germline gives CDR1 MNHNS, CDR2 SASEGT. CDR3 length: 14 amino acids. Trimming cost V 1 base and J 9 bases, with 15 bases left between them. The PCR ran on 60 Vbeta and 13 Jbeta primers. Sequencing was performed with immunoSEQ multiplex PCR; in TCRdb, only in-frame clones are kept and a portion is missing. The sample shows 130,000 or so clones, and 1.5% to 2% sits with its ten largest clones. Note on this clone: Antigen: not known.

The chain carries TRBV6-1 and TRBJ2-5; D unclear. This TCR derives from a man between 18 and 35 years old in good health and CMV-seronegative. The sample was PBMCs. The CDR3 loop reads CASSEERRRMPQYF. As DNA, the CDR3 is TGTGCCAGCAGTGAAGAACGGAGACGAATGCCCCAGTACTTC.